This T cell receptor beta chain is drawn from a study of cytomegalovirus exposure and HLA in healthy donors. Study results and caveats: TCR sequences were mostly rare, though some public TCRs occurred in many donors. In the roughly 130 validation repertoires, a later analysis found that first-cohort TCR clusters tended to co-occur.

Repertoires were generated with immunoSEQ multiplex PCR, while TCRdb's copy carries only in-frame clones and drops some. Of roughly 50,000 clones detected, roughly nine tenths appear once; the ten largest clones hold 7.5% to 10%. Germline V lookup: CDR1 MDHEN, CDR2 SYDVKM. This CDR3 has 18 residues. Trimming shortened V by 7 bases and J by 0 bases, and 22 bases separated the two germline ends. The donors were members of the approximately 120-subject validation cohort (separate from the 666-subject first cohort). Note on this clone: The antigen remains unidentified.

This clonotype was obtained from a woman aged 18-35 years in good health and CMV-seropositive. Specimen: PBMCs. V and J are TRBV28 and TRBJ1-5, with D unclear. CDR3 DNA sequence: TGTGCCAGCACCCCCCACGACATGCCATTTAATAGCAATCAGCCCCAGCATTTT. It codes for CASTPHDMPFNSNQPQHF. Drawing the rest from reference TRBV28 and TRBJ1-5, the complete variable domain is DVKVTQSSRYLVKRTGEKVFLECVQDMDHENMFWYRQDPGLGLRLIYFSYDVKMKEKGDIPEGYSVSREKKERFSLILESASTNQTSMYLCASTPHDMPFNSNQPQHFGDGTRLSIL.